Listed below are T cell receptor beta chains from one sample, sequenced in a study of blood T cells in healthy people across ages. TCRdb reprocessed the 5' RACE reads via MiXCR and lists one record per CDR3 protein. Of under 850,000 distinct CDR3 sequences in the sample, 35% to 40% were seen once. Sequenced material: blood. Receptors were obtained from a man aged 18 to 35 in good health. CDR3s include the opening cysteine and the closing phenylalanine or tryptophan. A D gene is named only where the DNA matches it firmly. Only part of the rows carry a size: once, few, many, or a class if the clone is expanded.

v_call	d_call	j_call	clone_size	cdr3_length	cdr3_nt	cdr3_aa
TRBV6-6	NA	TRBJ2-3	many	12	TGTGCCAGCAATGATGAGACAGATACGCAGTATTTT	CASNDETDTQYF
TRBV5-1	NA	TRBJ2-1	few	14	TGCGCCAGCAGCTATGGGAGCTCCTACAATGAGCAGTTCTTC	CASSYGSSYNEQFF
TRBV12-3/TRBV12-4	NA	TRBJ1-1	few	14	TGTGCCAGCAGCTTTCCCACTAGGAGTACTGAAGCTTTCTTT	CASSFPTRSTEAFF
TRBV12-3/TRBV12-4	TRBD2	TRBJ2-2	few	15	TGTGCCAGCAGTTCTAGCGGGGTGACCACCGGGGAGCTGTTTTTT	CASSSSGVTTGELFF
TRBV24-1	TRBD1	TRBJ1-5	NA	14	TGTGCCACCAGTGGAGACAGGGCCGGTCAGCCCCAGCATTTT	CATSGDRAGQPQHF
TRBV12-3/TRBV12-4	NA	TRBJ1-1	few	12	TGTGCCAGCAGAATGCTAGGGACTGAAGCTTTCTTT	CASRMLGTEAFF
TRBV29-1	NA	TRBJ1-1	NA	13	TGCAGCGTTGAGCGGAAGATGAACACTGAAGCTTTCTTT	CSVERKMNTEAFF
TRBV4-2	NA	TRBJ2-1	NA	16	TGTGCCAGCAGCCAAGATGATGATTATGGATACAATGAGCAGTTCTTC	CASSQDDDYGYNEQFF
TRBV20-1	NA	TRBJ1-2	NA	14	TGCAGTGCTAGAGTCTTCGGGCAGAACTATGGCTACACCTTC	CSARVFGQNYGYTF
TRBV20-1	NA	TRBJ1-4	NA	12	TGCAGTGCTCAGCAGGGGAGTGAAAAACTGTTTTTT	CSAQQGSEKLFF
TRBV5-1	NA	TRBJ1-5	few	15	TGCGCCAGCAGCTTAGGCAGGGATCGCAATCAGCCCCAGCATTTT	CASSLGRDRNQPQHF
TRBV7-8	TRBD1	TRBJ2-5	NA	14	TGTGCCAGCAGCCTGCCGGGACAGCAAGAGACCCAGTACTTC	CASSLPGQQETQYF
TRBV5-1	NA	TRBJ2-3	NA	14	TGCGCCATCAGCTTGCGATACTTTTCGGATACGCAGTATTTT	CAISLRYFSDTQYF
TRBV20-1	TRBD2	TRBJ2-1	NA	16	TGCAGTGCTAGAGGCCTGACTAGCGGGGGGGCCCTTGAGCAGTTCTTC	CSARGLTSGGALEQFF
TRBV7-9	TRBD1	TRBJ2-1	NA	17	TGTGCCAGCAGTCAAAGACAGGGGTTATCCCTCTACAATGAGCAGTTCTTC	CASSQRQGLSLYNEQFF
TRBV4-1	NA	TRBJ1-2	NA	16	TGCGCCAGCAGCCAAGTTTGGGGGGGACTTAACTATGGCTACACCTTC	CASSQVWGGLNYGYTF
TRBV28	TRBD1	TRBJ1-1	NA	15	TGTGCCAGCGGACTCCCGGGACAGGGGGTAACTGAAGCTTTCTTT	CASGLPGQGVTEAFF
TRBV5-5	TRBD1	TRBJ2-5	NA	16	TGTGCCAGCAGCCCTACAGGGGGCGAAGGGTACAATGAGCAGTACTTC	CASSPTGGEGYNEQYF
TRBV10-3	NA	TRBJ1-5	few	21	TGTGCCATCACGGGGGTTGGCGAACTCGGCCCCGGACCTTATAGCAATCAGCCCCAGCATTTT	CAITGVGELGPGPYSNQPQHF
TRBV4-3	NA	TRBJ2-3	many	14	TGCGCCAGCAGCCAAGGGAGTGCCGCAGATACGCAGTATTTT	CASSQGSAADTQYF
TRBV27	NA	TRBJ2-5	once	14	TGTGCCAGCAGACACCGGGGGGCGGCGGAGACCCAGTACTTC	CASRHRGAAETQYF
TRBV7-2	NA	TRBJ2-5	NA	15	TGTGCCAGCAGCTTAGCCACAGTCGGTATAGAGACCCAGTACTTC	CASSLATVGIETQYF
TRBV6-5	NA	TRBJ2-1	NA	15	TGTGCCAGCAGTTACTCACGACCCCGGGGGAATGAGCAGTTCTTC	CASSYSRPRGNEQFF
TRBV21-1	NA	TRBJ2-5	NA	15	TGTGCCAGCAGCAAGAAACCAGCGGGGGTCGAGACCCAGTACTTC	CASSKKPAGVETQYF
TRBV12-3/TRBV12-4	TRBD1	TRBJ2-2	NA	16	TGTGCCAGCAGACCGGGACAGGGGATGAACACCGGGGAGCTGTTTTTT	CASRPGQGMNTGELFF
TRBV20-1	NA	TRBJ1-4	NA	15	TGCAGTGCTACCATGTTAGGGGAGACTAATGAAAAACTGTTTTTT	CSATMLGETNEKLFF
TRBV10-3	NA	TRBJ1-1	once	16	TGTGCCATCAGTGGGGGTTCCGGACTGATGAACACTGAAGCTTTCTTT	CAISGGSGLMNTEAFF
TRBV20-1	TRBD1	TRBJ1-5	many	13	TGCAGTGCAAGGGGACAGGGGACTCAGCCCCAGCATTTT	CSARGQGTQPQHF
TRBV4-2	NA	TRBJ2-4	many	18	TGTGCCAGCAGCCGACTTGCCGGACAGACTCTAGCCAAAAACATTCAGTACTTC	CASSRLAGQTLAKNIQYF
TRBV15	NA	TRBJ1-2	NA	12	TGTGCCACCAGCTGGATAGGATGTGGCTACACCTTC	CATSWIGCGYTF
TRBV12-3/TRBV12-4	NA	TRBJ1-6	many	13	TGTGCCAGCATGACAGACTGGGGTTCACCCCTCCACTTT	CASMTDWGSPLHF
TRBV9	NA	TRBJ2-3	many	12	TGTGCCAGCAGCGAACTCTGGGGTACGCAGTATTTT	CASSELWGTQYF
TRBV14	NA	TRBJ1-4	NA	17	TGTGCCAGCAGCCAAGATACCATCGGGACAACTAATGAAAAACTGTTTTTT	CASSQDTIGTTNEKLFF
TRBV6-1	NA	TRBJ1-1	NA	12	TGTGCCAGCAGTGAATTCCTTGCTGAAGCTTTCTTT	CASSEFLAEAFF
TRBV20-1	NA	TRBJ2-5	many	13	TGCAGTGCCTGGGCTAGAATCGGAGAGACCCAGTACTTC	CSAWARIGETQYF
TRBV4-3	TRBD1	TRBJ1-2	NA	18	TGCGCCAGCAGCCACTGGGACAGGGGACGCCCTGGGCTCTATGGCTACACCTTC	CASSHWDRGRPGLYGYTF
TRBV6-2/TRBV6-3	TRBD2	TRBJ2-3	NA	17	TGTGCCAGCAGTCACTCGGACAGCGGGGGGCACACAGATACGCAGTATTTT	CASSHSDSGGHTDTQYF
TRBV14	NA	TRBJ1-5	NA	13	TGTGCCAGCAGTCAAACCCCAACTCAGCCCCAGCATTTT	CASSQTPTQPQHF
TRBV20-1	NA	TRBJ2-7	many	13	TGCAGTGCTAGGCGCGGGACGGACTACGAGCAGTACTTC	CSARRGTDYEQYF
TRBV7-3	NA	TRBJ2-7	NA	15	TGTGCCAGCAGCTTGTCCAGGGGATCCTACAATGAGCAGTACTTC	CASSLSRGSYNEQYF
TRBV20-1	NA	TRBJ2-1	NA	12	TGCAGTGCTAGAGATCGGGGCTATGGGCAGTTCTTC	CSARDRGYGQFF
TRBV12-3/TRBV12-4	TRBD2	TRBJ2-5	NA	14	TGTGCCAGCAGAGGACGGGCGGGGGAAGAGACCCAGTACTTC	CASRGRAGEETQYF
TRBV5-5	NA	TRBJ1-5	few	14	TGTGCCAGCAGCTTGGAGGAGATTTATCAGCCCCAGCATTTT	CASSLEEIYQPQHF
TRBV5-1	NA	TRBJ2-1	NA	14	TGCGCCAGCAGCCCAGGAGGGGACTACAATGAGCAGTTCTTC	CASSPGGDYNEQFF
TRBV7-2	NA	TRBJ2-7	NA	13	TGTGCCAGCATCTTAGTTGGAACCTACGAGCAGTACTTC	CASILVGTYEQYF
TRBV7-2	NA	TRBJ1-5	few	12	TGTGCCAGCAGCTTTACGGCGCAGCCCCAGCATTTT	CASSFTAQPQHF
TRBV6-2/TRBV6-3	NA	TRBJ1-1	NA	16	TGTGCCAGCAGTCGCCGCCGGGACACAGAGAACACTGAAGCTTTCTTT	CASSRRRDTENTEAFF
TRBV3-1	NA	TRBJ1-5	NA	16	TGTGCCAGCAGCCAAGGGGCAGGGAGAAGCAATCAGCCCCAGCATTTT	CASSQGAGRSNQPQHF